Below are 10 T cell receptor beta chains sequenced from a single sample in a study of blood T cell repertoires in COVID-19. Sequenced by immunoSEQ multiplex PCR; TCRdb stores in-frame clones only, minus some. This table holds some 90,000 clones, around 82% found once. The specimen was peripheral blood. The origin of the receptors is a man aged 70 or older with active or convalescent COVID-19.

The chain has TRBV28 and TRBJ2-1; 9 bases agree with TRBD1. The CDR3 contains 15 residues. Trimming cost V 5 bases and J 5 bases; bases outside gene matches: 7. CDR1 is MDHEN and CDR2 is SYDVKM in the germline V gene. The chain's CDR3 is CASSPTGTGNNEQFF. CDR3 sequence (DNA): TGTGCCAGCAGTCCGACCGGGACAGGGAACAATGAGCAGTTCTTC.

The V call is TRBV12-5, the J call TRBJ2-5; perhaps TRBD1 as D (6 bases). V was cut by 5 bases and J by 1 base, with 11 bases left in between. CDR3 size: 14 residues. Per germline, CDR1 LGHNT and CDR2 FRNRAP. CDR3: CASGLGQSQETQYF. The CDR3 DNA reads TGTGCTAGTGGTCTAGGACAGTCCCAAGAGACCCAGTACTTC.

The chain links TRBV14 to TRBJ1-2; tentative D call: TRBD1 (5 bases). V lost 4 bases to trimming and J lost 4 bases, with 10 bases between them. Germline V CDR1 and CDR2: SGHDN, FVKESK. The CDR3 is 13 amino acids. As DNA, the CDR3 is TGTGCCAGCAGCCGGGAGGGGCTCTATGGCTACACCTTC. Translated: CASSREGLYGYTF. Combining the CDR3 with reference TRBV14 and TRBJ1-2 gives the whole variable domain EAGVTQFPSHSVIEKGQTVTLRCDPISGHDNLYWYRRVMGKEIKFLLHFVKESKQDESGMPNNRFLAERTGGTYSTLKVQPAELEDSGVYFCASSREGLYGYTFGSGTRLTVV.

The genes are TRBV30 and TRBJ1-2, with TRBD1 as a possible D gene (5 bases). The length of the CDR3 is 12 residues. Trimming left V 3 bases short and J 8 bases short, with 13 bases between. The germline gives CDR1 GTSNPN, CDR2 SVGIG (reference sequence). CDR3 sequence reads: CAWRGGVGGYTF. The DNA of the CDR3 is TGTGCCTGGAGAGGAGGGGTGGGAGGCTACACCTTC.

The genes are TRBV18 and TRBJ1-5, with a weak D call TRBD1 (5 bases). V lost 2 bases and J lost 3, with 8 bases in between. CDR1 KGHSH and CDR2 LQKENI come from the germline V gene. The CDR3 loop spans 14 amino acids. The chain's CDR3 is CASSPSTDNQPQHF. The CDR3 DNA reads TGTGCCAGCTCACCATCGACAGACAATCAGCCCCAGCATTTT.

The CDR3 bases are TGTGCCAGCAGTGAGCTGGCGAGCGGGGGACGGGAGACCCAGTACTTC. As protein: CASSELASGGRETQYF. The rearrangement joins TRBV2 to TRBJ2-5; 8 bases align to TRBD2. Germline assignment: CDR1 SNHLY and CDR2 FYNNEI. The V and J ends lost 3 bases and 5 bases, in that order; junction bases with no gene match: 11. This CDR3 contains 16 residues.

The V call is TRBV4-1, the J call TRBJ1-4; D perhaps matches TRBD1 (5 bases). This CDR3 spans 14 amino acids. CDR1 and CDR2 (germline): MGHRA, YSYEKL. The germline V and J ends were trimmed by 2 bases and 4 bases, with 8 bases remaining between them. CDR3 region: CASSQQGGNEKLFF. DNA of the CDR3: TGCGCCAGCAGCCAACAGGGAGGTAATGAAAAACTGTTTTTT.

V gene TRBV6-6 combines with J gene TRBJ1-2; D uncertain. Germline-derived CDR1 and CDR2 are MNHNY and SVGAGI (reference sequence). The ends were cut back, 8 bases at V and 8 bases at J, with 12 bases in the middle. CDR3 length equals 11 residues. The CDR3 region has the DNA TGTGCCAGCCTAGGATCCGGAGGCTACACCTTC. It codes for CASLGSGGYTF.

This clone was picked up one time. V usage is TRBV5-6 and J usage is TRBJ1-2; TRBD1 matches at 10 bases. The junction had 4 bases not matched to a gene; V was cut back by 3 bases and J by 2 bases. Germline V CDR1 and CDR2: SGHDT, YYEEEE. The CDR3 consists of 15 residues. As DNA, the CDR3 is TGTGCCAGCAGCTGGTGGGACAGGGGAAACTATGGCTACACCTTC. It encodes CASSWWDRGNYGYTF.

V is TRBV2 and J is TRBJ1-2, with a tentative D call TRBD1 (5 bases). Germline values: CDR1 SNHLY, CDR2 FYNNEI. Trimming left V 10 bases short and J 4 bases short, with 16 bases between. The CDR3 covers 13 residues. CDR3 coding DNA: TGTGCCACCTCGGGCGACAGCCCCTATGGCTACACCTTC. This sequence encodes CATSGDSPYGYTF.